The next 16 T cell receptor beta chains were all read from a single sample in a study of graft-versus-host responses after intestinal transplantation. Antigens for these TCRs are unknown. Produced via immunoSEQ multiplex PCR; TCRdb's table is partial and in-frame only. This sample has 90,000 to 150,000 clones; 85% to 95% occur once, and the top ten carry about 3.3%. This specimen was unstimulated CD8+ T cells sorted from spleen or lymph node cells, taken before intestinal transplant. The source of these receptors is a human donor who received an intestinal transplant.

The chain is built from TRBV5-1 and TRBJ2-3; a weak D match, TRBD2 (5 bases). The V gene lost 5 bases and the J gene lost 0 bases, with 13 bases spanning the gap. CDR3 length: 15 residues. Germline loops: CDR1 SGHRS, CDR2 YFSETQ. CDR3 DNA sequence: TGCGCCAGCAGATCGGACTTTCCTAGCACAGATACGCAGTATTTT. Its protein is CASRSDFPSTDTQYF. The variable domain in full, completed from reference TRBV5-1 and TRBJ2-3, reads KAGVTQTPRYLIKTRGQQVTLSCSPISGHRSVSWYQQTPGQGLQFLFEYFSETQRNKGNFPGRFSGRQFSNSRSEMNVSTLELGDSALYLCASRSDFPSTDTQYFGPGTRLTVL.

This chain uses TRBV9 with TRBJ1-2, with D unresolved. Germline-derived CDR1 and CDR2 are SGDLS and YYNGEE. Trimming took off 2 bases at V and 3 bases at J, with 5 bases between the two ends. The CDR3 is 12 amino acids. The CDR3 nucleotides read TGTGCCAGCAGCGTGAACTACTATGGCTACACCTTC. Translation gives CASSVNYYGYTF.

The chain has TRBV19 and TRBJ2-5; 10 bases are a match to TRBD1. The J call may be in error: the DNA end matches TRBJ2-7 better. The CDR3 has 14 amino acids. Germline loops: CDR1 LNHDA, CDR2 SQIVND (reference sequence). The CDR3 is CASSAGTGDYEQYF. DNA for the CDR3: TGTGCCAGTAGTGCCGGGACAGGGGATTACGAGCAGTACTTC.

The CDR3: CASSYFSPGTSVMNTEAFF. The CDR3 DNA is TGTGCCAGCAGTTACTTTAGTCCTGGTACCTCGGTCATGAACACTGAAGCTTTCTTT. V and J are TRBV27 and TRBJ1-1; D gene ambiguous. Germline CDR1 and CDR2: MNHEY and SMNVEV (reference sequence). The CDR3 has 19 amino acids. Trimming cost V 4 bases and J 0 bases, with 24 bases left between them.

J is TRBJ2-7 and V is TRBV7-9; the D call may be TRBD1 or TRBD2 (5 bases each). Trimming pared 5 bases from V and 2 bases from J, leaving 10 bases between. Germline CDR1 reads SEHNR; CDR2 reads FQNEAQ (reference sequence). The CDR3 length is 13 residues. This chain's CDR3 is CASSLGTAYEQYF. CDR3 nucleotide sequence: TGTGCCAGCAGCCTGGGGACCGCCTACGAGCAGTACTTC.

DNA of the CDR3: TGTGCCAGCAGCGTAGGGGGACAGGCCTACGAGCAGTACTTC. As protein: CASSVGGQAYEQYF. The J gene is TRBJ2-7, the V gene TRBV9, with TRBD1 matching 8 bases. The CDR3 is 14 residues long. Trimming removed 0 bases from V and 2 bases from J; junction bases left unmatched: 1. Germline V gene sequence: CDR1 SGDLS, CDR2 YYNGEE.

The J gene is TRBJ2-7, the V gene TRBV27, with a tentative D call TRBD2 (6 bases). V lost 6 bases and J lost 3, with 12 bases in between. Germline V gene data show CDR1 as MNHEY and CDR2 as SMNVEV (reference sequence). This CDR3 region has 13 residues. The DNA for the CDR3 is TGTGCCAGCAGCCGGAGGGCGGACTACGAGCAGTACTTC. Amino acid sequence: CASSRRADYEQYF.

In DNA form, the CDR3 reads TGTGCCAGCAGTCCCACCGCATTTGAGCAGTTCTTC. Amino acid sequence: CASSPTAFEQFF. The chain recombines TRBV27 with TRBJ2-1; D gene unclear. The ends were cut back, 5 bases at V and 9 bases at J, with 11 bases in the middle. Germline V gives CDR1 MNHEY, CDR2 SMNVEV (reference sequence). The CDR3 sequence is 12 residues long.

The gene calls are TRBV29-1 and TRBJ2-1; TRBD2 agrees at 9 bases. CDR1 SQVTM and CDR2 ANQGSEA come from the germline V gene. Losses at the gene ends were 7 bases for V and 9 bases for J; bases not matched to a gene: 19. There are 16 residues in the CDR3. CDR3 in DNA: TGCAGCGCGTTTGGGGGGGAAGCGGGAGGAGCGAGTGAGCAGTTCTTC. Protein sequence: CSAFGGEAGGASEQFF.

The chain has TRBV5-4 and TRBJ2-5, with 8 nucleotides matching TRBD1. This CDR3 region has 13 residues. Unmatched junction bases numbered 4, after V lost 6 bases and J lost 3 bases. The germline gives CDR1 SGHNT, CDR2 YYREEE (reference sequence). The CDR3 loop reads CASTTGGEETQYF. DNA of the CDR3: TGTGCCAGCACCACAGGGGGAGAAGAGACCCAGTACTTC.

The CDR3 sequence: CASSIGTGGYEQFF. Written as DNA, the CDR3 is TGTGCCAGCAGTATCGGGACAGGGGGCTATGAGCAGTTCTTC. The chain joins TRBV6-1 to TRBJ2-1, with 12 bases fitting TRBD1. The V gene's germline CDR1 is MNHNS and CDR2 SASEGT. This CDR3 region has 14 residues. J gave up 8 bases and V 5 bases, and 4 bases lay outside the gene matches.

This rearrangement joins TRBV5-1 to TRBJ1-5, with D possibly TRBD1 on 6 matching bases. The germline V and J ends were trimmed by 0 bases and 11 bases, with 18 bases remaining between them. This CDR3 has 15 residues. Germline-derived CDR1 and CDR2 are SGHRS and YFSETQ. CDR3 residues: CASSLDPGETRAQHF. The CDR3 nucleotides are TGCGCCAGCAGCTTGGATCCAGGGGAGACCCGGGCCCAGCATTTT.

The V and J genes are TRBV27 and TRBJ2-2; TRBD2 matches at 7 bases. The germline CDR1 and CDR2 sequences are MNHEY and SMNVEV (reference sequence). CDR3 length: 15 residues. V trimming: 8 bases; J trimming: 1 base; junction bases outside the gene matches: 7. The CDR3, as DNA: TGTGCCAGCGGGTATAGCGGGTTGAACACCGGGGAGCTGTTTTTT. Its translation is CASGYSGLNTGELFF.

V and J are TRBV28 and TRBJ1-5; TRBD1 is a possible D gene (6 bases). The CDR3 sequence is 14 residues long. Germline assignment: CDR1 MDHEN and CDR2 SYDVKM. V lost 6 bases to trimming and J lost 1 base, with 10 bases between them. The CDR3 loop reads CASRYQGSNQPQHF. The CDR3 bases are TGTGCCAGCAGATATCAGGGGAGCAATCAGCCCCAGCATTTT.

The V and J genes are TRBV10-3 and TRBJ1-5, with D perhaps TRBD1 (6 bases). This CDR3 region has 14 residues. Trimming pared 6 bases from V and 4 bases from J, leaving 13 bases between. The germline gives CDR1 ENHRY, CDR2 SYGVKD. This CDR3 is CAIRSDRLNQPQHF. CDR3 DNA: TGTGCCATCAGATCGGACAGACTGAATCAGCCCCAGCATTTT.

The chain combines TRBV7-9 with TRBJ2-1; the match to TRBD1 covers 7 bases. The CDR3 runs 14 residues. The junction had 7 bases not matched to a gene; V was cut back by 3 bases and J by 8 bases. Germline CDR1 SEHNR, CDR2 FQNEAQ (reference sequence). CDR3 nucleotides: TGTGCCAGCAGCTTGACAGGGCCCGCCTATGAGCAGTTCTTC. This sequence encodes CASSLTGPAYEQFF.